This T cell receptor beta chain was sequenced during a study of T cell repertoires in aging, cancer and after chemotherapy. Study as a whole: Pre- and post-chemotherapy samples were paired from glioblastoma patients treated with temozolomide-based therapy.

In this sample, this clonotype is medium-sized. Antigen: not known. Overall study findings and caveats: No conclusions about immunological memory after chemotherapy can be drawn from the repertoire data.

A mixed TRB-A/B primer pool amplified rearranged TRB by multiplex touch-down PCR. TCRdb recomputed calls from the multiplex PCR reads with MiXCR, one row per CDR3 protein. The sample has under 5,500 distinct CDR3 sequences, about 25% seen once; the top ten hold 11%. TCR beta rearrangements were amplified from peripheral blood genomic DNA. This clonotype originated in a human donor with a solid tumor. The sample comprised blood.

CDR3 nucleotides: TGTGCCAGCAGTGCAACAGGGGCCTTGGGCTACACCTTC. Encoded protein: CASSATGALGYTF. The chain recombines TRBV12-3 or TRBV12-4 with TRBJ1-2, with 7 bases that match TRBD1. Trimming removed 5 bases from V and 8 bases from J; junction bases left unmatched: 8. The CDR3 consists of 13 residues.